A single sample gave rise to the 14 T cell receptor beta chains below, sequenced in a study of blood T cell repertoires in COVID-19. TCRdb keeps only in-frame clones here, not all; method: immunoSEQ multiplex PCR. The sample gives 70,000 to 95,000 clones, 85% of which show up once; roughly 10% is in the top ten. Sequenced sample: peripheral blood. All receptors come from a woman between 70 and 85 years old with active or convalescent COVID-19.

This clone came up once. The genes are TRBV6-1 and TRBJ1-1; D not resolved. The V end lost 4 bases, the J end lost 0 bases, and 15 bases lay between the germline ends. CDR1 is MNHNS, CDR2 SASEGT, per germline. This CDR3 has 16 amino acids. The CDR3 spells CASSVRRILMNTEAFF. For the CDR3, the DNA is TGTGCCAGCAGTGTTAGGCGGATCCTCATGAACACTGAAGCTTTCTTT.

This chain connects TRBV6-6 to TRBJ2-7; 7 bases map to TRBD2. CDR1 is MNHNY, CDR2 SVGAGI, per germline (reference sequence). After removal of 6 bases from V and 0 bases from J, the junction contained 8 bases not matched to a gene. The CDR3 has 15 amino acids. The CDR3 region has the DNA TGTGCCAGCAGCTCCAGCGGGACCTCCTCCTACGAGCAGTACTTC. The encoded protein is CASSSSGTSSYEQYF.

A remark on this clone: The same CDR3 arises from other DNA sequences in this sample as well. The rearrangement uses TRBV6-5 and TRBJ1-6; TRBD1 might be the D (6 bases). Per germline, CDR1 MNHEY and CDR2 SVGAGI. The CDR3 consists of 14 residues. Trimming pared 4 bases from V and 4 bases from J, leaving 8 bases between. The CDR3 DNA follows: TGTGCCAGCAGTTCGGGACAATATAATTCACCCCTCCACTTT. It translates to CASSSGQYNSPLHF.

The CDR3 DNA is TGTGCCAGCAGTTACGGGACAGGGGCAGGGGCCAACGTCCTGACTTTC. Protein: CASSYGTGAGANVLTF. This chain joins TRBV6-5 and TRBJ2-6; 10 nucleotides agree with TRBD1. The CDR3 sequence is 16 residues long. V trimming: 2 bases; J trimming: 4 bases; junction bases outside the gene matches: 2. CDR1 and CDR2 (germline): MNHEY, SVGAGI.

The rearrangement uses TRBV5-1 and TRBJ2-7; 11 bases match TRBD1. Trimming cost V 4 bases and J 5 bases; bases outside gene matches: 8. The CDR3 spans 15 residues. CDR1 is SGHRS, CDR2 YFSETQ, per germline. DNA of the CDR3: TGCGCCAGCAGCCCGCCGGGACAGGGGGTTAACGAGCAGTACTTC. This translates into CASSPPGQGVNEQYF.

This clone has only one observation. The V gene is TRBV5-6, the J gene TRBJ2-3; 9 bases line up with TRBD2. The CDR3 contains 14 residues. Germline lookup yields CDR1 SGHDT and CDR2 YYEEEE. V lost 4 bases to trimming and J lost 9 bases; unmatched junction nucleotides: 9. The CDR3 DNA follows: TGTGCCAGCAGCGGCGGGGGGGCCTGGGCGACGCAGTATTTT. Translated: CASSGGGAWATQYF.

This clone was counted a single time. The rearrangement links TRBV6-2 or TRBV6-3 to TRBJ2-5; D uncertain. V gave up 5 bases and J gave up 0 bases, with 13 bases separating them. Germline loops: CDR1 MNHEY, CDR2 SVGEGT. This CDR3 has 15 amino acids. The CDR3 bases are TGTGCCAGCAGTGACACTTCACGGTACCAAGAGACCCAGTACTTC. Protein: CASSDTSRYQETQYF.

The genes are TRBV19 and TRBJ2-1; the D is unclear. Germline CDR1 is LNHDA and CDR2 is SQIVND (reference sequence). Trimming took off 3 bases at V and 6 bases at J, with 9 bases between the two ends. This CDR3 is 13 amino acids long. The CDR3 DNA follows: TGTGCCAGTAGTATCCCCCCTTCCAATGAGCAGTTCTTC. It is translated as CASSIPPSNEQFF.

This sequence joins TRBV2 and TRBJ2-5; TRBD2 agrees at 8 bases. Trimming cost V 11 bases and J 4 bases; bases outside gene matches: 21. CDR3 length: 17 amino acids. The germline V gene has CDR1 SNHLY and CDR2 FYNNEI. The DNA of the CDR3 is TGTGCCCCCTCCAGGGAGCGGGGGATCGGATTTGGAGAGACCCAGTACTTC. This codes for CAPSRERGIGFGETQYF. Based on the CDR3 plus reference TRBV2 and TRBJ2-5, the full variable domain is EPEVTQTPSHQVTQMGQEVILRCVPISNHLYFYWYRQILGQKVEFLVSFYNNEISEKSEIFDDQFSVERPDGSNFTLKIRSTKLEDSAMYFCAPSRERGIGFGETQYFGPGTRLLVL.

V and J are TRBV6-1 and TRBJ2-7; possible D gene TRBD1, 6 bases. The CDR3 has 15 residues. Trimming removed 4 bases from V and 0 bases from J, with 13 bases in between. The germline V gene has CDR1 MNHNS and CDR2 SASEGT. The CDR3 protein is CASSGTRGFSYEQYF. CDR3 coding DNA: TGTGCCAGCAGTGGGACAAGGGGGTTCTCCTACGAGCAGTACTTC.

This clone has just one count. The V call is TRBV20-1, the J call TRBJ1-3; D remains ambiguous. The CDR3 spans 13 residues. CDR1 is DFQATT, CDR2 SNEGSKA, per germline (reference sequence). V lost 3 bases, J lost 1 base, and 7 bases lay in between. CDR3 in DNA: TGCAGTGCTAGTGCGGGGTCTGGAAACACCATATATTTT. Protein sequence: CSASAGSGNTIYF.

The gene calls are TRBV2 and TRBJ2-3, with D maybe TRBD1 (5 bases). The CDR3 loop spans 13 amino acids. Germline-derived CDR1 and CDR2 are SNHLY and FYNNEI. V shed 6 bases and J shed 5 bases, with 12 bases lying between them. CDR3 sequence: CASSGVQGDTQYF. The CDR3 coding sequence is TGTGCCAGCAGCGGAGTTCAGGGAGATACGCAGTATTTT.

This clone was seen a handful of times. This chain joins TRBV5-1 and TRBJ2-3, with 9 nucleotides matching TRBD2. CDR1 is SGHRS and CDR2 is YFSETQ in the germline V gene. Germline trimming cut 3 bases from V and 0 bases from J; bases unmatched to any gene: 5. CDR3 size: 16 residues. CDR3 sequence (DNA): TGCGCCAGCAGCTCTATTCTAGCGGGGAGCACAGATACGCAGTATTTT. This encodes CASSSILAGSTDTQYF.

The rearrangement uses TRBV6-5 and TRBJ2-1; possible D gene TRBD1, 7 bases. The V and J ends lost 6 bases and 4 bases respectively, with 13 bases between them. This CDR3 comprises 14 residues. Germline V lookup: CDR1 MNHEY, CDR2 SVGAGI. The CDR3 here is CASSRGAAYNEQFF. The CDR3 DNA reads TGTGCCAGCAGCAGGGGGGCAGCTTACAATGAGCAGTTCTTC.